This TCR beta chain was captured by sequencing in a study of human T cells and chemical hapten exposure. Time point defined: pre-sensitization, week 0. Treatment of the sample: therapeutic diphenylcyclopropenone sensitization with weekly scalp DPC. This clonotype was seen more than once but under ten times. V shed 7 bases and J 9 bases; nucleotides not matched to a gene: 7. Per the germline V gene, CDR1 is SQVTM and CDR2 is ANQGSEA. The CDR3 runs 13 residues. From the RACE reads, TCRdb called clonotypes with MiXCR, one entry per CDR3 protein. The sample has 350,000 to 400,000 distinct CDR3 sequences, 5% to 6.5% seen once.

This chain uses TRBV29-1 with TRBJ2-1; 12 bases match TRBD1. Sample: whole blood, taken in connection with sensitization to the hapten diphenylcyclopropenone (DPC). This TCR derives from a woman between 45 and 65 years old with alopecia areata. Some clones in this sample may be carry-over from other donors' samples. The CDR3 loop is CSAGDRGLSEQFF. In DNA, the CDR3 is TGCAGCGCCGGGGACAGGGGGCTTAGTGAGCAGTTCTTC.